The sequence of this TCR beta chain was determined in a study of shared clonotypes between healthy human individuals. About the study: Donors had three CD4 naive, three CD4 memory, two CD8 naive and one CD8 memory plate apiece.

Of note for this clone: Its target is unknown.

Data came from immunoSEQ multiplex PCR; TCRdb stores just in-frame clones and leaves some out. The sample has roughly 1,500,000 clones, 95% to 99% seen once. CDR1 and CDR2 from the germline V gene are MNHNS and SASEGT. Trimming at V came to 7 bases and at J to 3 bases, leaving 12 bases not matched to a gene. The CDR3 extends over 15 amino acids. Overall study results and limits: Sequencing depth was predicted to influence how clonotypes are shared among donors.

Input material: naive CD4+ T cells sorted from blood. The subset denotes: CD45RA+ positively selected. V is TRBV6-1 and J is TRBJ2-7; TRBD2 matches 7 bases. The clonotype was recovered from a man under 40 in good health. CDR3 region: CASTGVTAGNYEQYF. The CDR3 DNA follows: TGTGCCAGCACCGGGGTAACAGCGGGGAACTACGAGCAGTACTTC.